The 26 T cell receptor beta chains below come from one sample, sequenced in a study of blood T cells in healthy people across ages. The second PCR ran roughly 6 to 11 cycles with a sample-barcoded 5' primer and J-beta primers. TCRdb passed the 5' RACE reads through MiXCR, listing each CDR3 protein once. This repertoire shows hundreds of thousands of distinct CDR3 sequences, about a fifth found once; its top ten account for around 22%. Sequencing was performed on blood. The receptor set was obtained from a man between 65 and 85 years old in good health.

This chain connects TRBV12-3 or TRBV12-4 to TRBJ2-1; 9 bases are a match to TRBD2. The J segment lost 6 bases and the V segment lost 2 bases, leaving 8 bases of the junction unmatched. The CDR3 covers 16 residues. The CDR3 reads CASSLLASGMGNEQFF. In DNA, the CDR3 is TGTGCCAGCAGTTTATTGGCTAGCGGGATGGGCAATGAGCAGTTCTTC.

This rearrangement joins TRBV7-9 to TRBJ1-2; no definite D call. This CDR3 is built from 13 residues. CDR1 and CDR2 (germline): SEHNR, FQNEAQ (reference sequence). V was pared by 4 bases and J by 6 bases, with 12 bases between. The chain's CDR3 is CASSSSGNDGYTF. The CDR3 DNA reads as TGTGCCAGCAGCTCCTCCGGGAACGATGGCTACACCTTC.

This clonotype was seen a handful of times. Sequence at one end of the junction differs from germline and may be a read error. The chain employs TRBV7-2 and TRBJ2-1, with a tentative D call TRBD2 (5 bases). The J call may be wrong; the DNA end is better matched by TRBJ2-7. The germline CDR1 and CDR2 sequences are SGHTA and FQGNSA. The CDR3 extends over 14 amino acids. The CDR3 sequence is CASSIERTRYEQYF. The CDR3 DNA reads as TGCGCCAGCAGCATAGAGCGGACGAGGTACGAGCAGTACTTC.

This clonotype was counted between two and nine times. The chain links TRBV6-5 to TRBJ2-1, with 8 bases aligning to TRBD2. The DNA end favors TRBJ2-5, so the J call may be wrong. The CDR3 sequence is 15 residues long. Germline V lookup: CDR1 MNHEY, CDR2 SVGAGI. The CDR3 DNA follows: TGTGCCAGCAGTTACCGGTACGGGGGGGCCGAGACCCAGTACTTC. Translated: CASSYRYGGAETQYF.

This clonotype was found many times. The gene calls are TRBV7-9 and TRBJ2-5; D uncertain. Germline V gene lookup returns CDR1 SEHNR and CDR2 FQNEAQ (reference sequence). The V and J ends lost 3 bases and 2 bases respectively, with 10 bases between them. There are 14 residues in the CDR3. DNA for the CDR3: TGTGCCAGCAGCTTTTCTCTCGGTCAAGAGACCCAGTACTTC. It yields the protein CASSFSLGQETQYF.

This chain uses TRBV20-1 with TRBJ1-2; 7 bases are shared with TRBD1. J was trimmed by 10 bases and V by 1 base; bases with no gene match: 6. CDR1 is DFQATT, CDR2 SNEGSKA, per germline (reference sequence). The length of the CDR3 is 12 residues. For the CDR3, the DNA is TGCAGTGCTAGAGGGCAGGGGGATGTCTACACCTTC. Its protein is CSARGQGDVYTF.

This clonotype has a handful of counts. CDR3 in amino acids: CSAGGSLDTQYF. The DNA of the CDR3 is TGCAGTGCCGGGGGTAGCTTAGATACGCAGTATTTT. V and J are TRBV20-1 and TRBJ2-3; possibly TRBD2 for D (6 bases). Germline V lookup: CDR1 DFQATT, CDR2 SNEGSKA (reference sequence). The CDR3 extends over 12 amino acids. Trimming took off 6 bases at V and 5 bases at J, with 12 bases between the two ends.

The CDR3, as DNA: TGCGCCAGCAGCCTTGACCCTGAGGGGACCTACGAGCAGTACTTC. This translates into CASSLDPEGTYEQYF. The genes are TRBV4-1 and TRBJ2-7; D may match TRBD1 or TRBD2 (5 bases each). Trimming cost V 4 bases and J 2 bases, with 15 bases left between them. The germline CDR1 and CDR2 sequences are MGHRA and YSYEKL. The CDR3 is 15 residues long.

J is TRBJ1-1 and V is TRBV6-5, with D maybe TRBD1 (6 bases). The CDR3 consists of 15 residues. CDR1 and CDR2 (germline): MNHEY, SVGAGI. The V end was cut by 7 bases, the J end by 2 bases, with 17 bases between. The CDR3 here is CASMGRGGANTEAFF. CDR3 bases: TGTGCCAGCATGGGGAGAGGGGGGGCTAACACTGAAGCTTTCTTT.

V gene TRBV5-1 combines with J gene TRBJ2-5; a weak D match, TRBD2 (6 bases). With the DNA end fitting TRBJ2-7 better, the J assignment may be wrong. The CDR3 contains 14 residues. Germline loops: CDR1 SGHRS, CDR2 YFSETQ. CDR3 loop: CASSPGRNGGEQYF. The CDR3 nucleotides read TGCGCCAGCAGTCCCGGGAGAAACGGTGGCGAGCAGTACTTC.

Here the CDR3 reads CASSSGASGAWSNEQFF. The CDR3 DNA is TGTGCCAGCAGCTCGGGGGCTAGCGGAGCATGGAGCAATGAGCAGTTCTTC. V gene TRBV7-8 combines with J gene TRBJ2-1; D might be TRBD2 (7 bases). The CDR3 is 17 amino acids. Germline-derived CDR1 and CDR2 are SGHVS and FQNEAQ. The germline V and J ends were trimmed by 4 bases and 6 bases, with 22 bases remaining between them. Using reference TRBV7-8 and TRBJ2-1 for the parts outside the CDR3, the full variable domain is GAGVSQSPRYKVAKRGQDVALRCDPISGHVSLFWYQQALGQGPEFLTYFQNEAQLDKSGLPSDRFFAERPEGSVSTLKIQRTQQEDSAVYLCASSSGASGAWSNEQFFGPGTRLTVL.

There are a few counts of this clonotype. J is TRBJ2-5 and V is TRBV5-1, with D tentatively TRBD1 (5 bases). The last part of the DNA fits TRBJ2-1 better; the J call may be wrong. The germline CDR1 and CDR2 sequences are SGHRS and YFSETQ. The CDR3 is made up of 14 amino acids. The CDR3 DNA follows: TGCGCCAGCAGCTTGGAACCAGGGCGTAGGGAGCAGTTCTTC. The encoded protein is CASSLEPGRREQFF.

This chain uses TRBV12-3 or TRBV12-4 with TRBJ1-1; D is possibly TRBD1 (6 bases). Trimming took off 5 bases at V and 7 bases at J, with 8 bases between the two ends. CDR3 length: 11 amino acids. The CDR3, as DNA: TGTGCCAGCAGTAGACAGGTTGAAGCTTTCTTT. Encoded protein: CASSRQVEAFF.

V usage is TRBV3-1 and J usage is TRBJ1-2, with D uncertain. The CDR3 is 15 amino acids. CDR1 is LGHDT and CDR2 is YNNKEL in the germline V gene (reference sequence). Trimming shortened V by 4 bases and J by 4 bases, and 16 bases separated the two germline ends. The CDR3: CASSPTIASTYGYTF. The CDR3 DNA sequence: TGTGCCAGCAGCCCGACTATCGCGAGCACCTATGGCTACACCTTC.

There are a few counts of this clonotype. The CDR3 spells CASRPGQGYNQPQHF. In DNA, the CDR3 is TGCGCCAGCAGACCGGGACAGGGGTACAATCAGCCCCAGCATTTT. The chain uses TRBV5-1 and TRBJ1-5, with TRBD1 identical over 10 bases. V gave up 5 bases and J gave up 3 bases; unmatched junction bases: 5. CDR1 is SGHRS and CDR2 is YFSETQ in the germline V gene. CDR3 length: 15 residues.

This clonotype was seen once. This chain joins TRBV12-3 or TRBV12-4 and TRBJ1-4; D is possibly TRBD1 (6 bases). This CDR3 has 14 amino acids. Deletions cut 6 bases from V and 6 bases from J, with 14 bases between. The CDR3 here is CASRGGREDEKLFF. As DNA, the CDR3 is TGTGCCAGCAGAGGGGGACGGGAAGATGAAAAACTGTTTTTT.

The chain has TRBV18 and TRBJ2-6; D might be TRBD2 (5 bases). Germline V gene data show CDR1 as KGHSH and CDR2 as LQKENI. V was clipped by 3 bases and J by 0 bases, with 9 bases between them. The CDR3 is made up of 16 amino acids. The CDR3 protein is CASSPGRGSGANVLTF. In DNA, the CDR3 is TGTGCCAGCTCACCTGGACGGGGCTCTGGGGCCAACGTCCTGACTTTC. Complete variable domain (other parts from reference TRBV18 and TRBJ2-6): NAGVMQNPRHLVRRRGQEARLRCSPMKGHSHVYWYRQLPEEGLKFMVYLQKENIIDESGMPKERFSAEFPKEGPSILRIQQVVRGDSAAYFCASSPGRGSGANVLTFGAGSRLTVL.

The chain recombines TRBV10-3 with TRBJ2-3; 8 bases align to TRBD1. CDR3 length: 16 residues. V was clipped by 6 bases and J by 2 bases; unmatched bases: 10. Looked up from germline, CDR1 is ENHRY and CDR2 is SYGVKD. CDR3 amino acids: CAISFGGQGNTDTQYF. The CDR3 nucleotides read TGTGCCATCAGCTTCGGCGGACAGGGAAACACAGATACGCAGTATTTT.

This clonotype has more than one count but fewer than ten. The rearrangement links TRBV20-1 to TRBJ2-5; 7 nucleotides agree with TRBD2. Trimming took 6 bases from V and 7 from J; bases not matched to a gene: 8. The germline V gene encodes CDR1 DFQATT and CDR2 SNEGSKA (reference sequence). This CDR3 contains 12 residues. The CDR3 DNA is TGCAGTGCGGAGACTAGCATGGGGACCCAGTACTTC. Encoded protein: CSAETSMGTQYF.

V and J are TRBV6-5 and TRBJ2-3; 14 nucleotides match TRBD2. The ends lost 4 bases at V and 2 bases at J; junction bases unmatched: 2. The CDR3 totals 16 residues. CDR1 MNHEY and CDR2 SVGAGI come from the germline V gene. The CDR3 reads CASSSGLAGATDTQYF. CDR3 in DNA: TGTGCCAGCAGTTCGGGACTAGCGGGGGCCACAGATACGCAGTATTTT.

The V call is TRBV7-2, the J call TRBJ2-5, with D possibly being TRBD1 (5 bases). The DNA end is a closer match to TRBJ2-7, so the J assignment may be wrong. The germline CDR1 and CDR2 sequences are SGHTA and FQGNSA. This CDR3 is 13 amino acids long. The CDR3 sequence: CASSLLGPYEQYV. The CDR3 region has the DNA TGTGCCAGCAGCTTATTGGGGCCCTACGAGCAGTACGTC.

This clonotype was seen only a few times. The CDR3 DNA reads TGTGCCAGCAGCTTAAGGGACTCAAGCTCTGGAAACACCATATATTTT. As protein: CASSLRDSSSGNTIYF. J is TRBJ1-3 and V is TRBV7-9; weak D call: TRBD1 (5 bases). The CDR3 loop spans 16 amino acids. CDR1 SEHNR and CDR2 FQNEAQ come from the germline V gene (reference sequence). V lost 2 bases and J 0 bases, leaving 11 bases between the germline ends. Full variable domain (missing parts from reference TRBV7-9 and TRBJ1-3): DTGVSQNPRHKITKRGQNVTFRCDPISEHNRLYWYRQTLGQGPEFLTYFQNEAQLEKSRLLSDRFSAERPKGSFSTLEIQRTEQGDSAMYLCASSLRDSSSGNTIYFGEGSWLTVV.

The chain joins TRBV7-2 to TRBJ1-2; the D is unclear. V was shortened by 2 bases and J by 4 bases, with 11 bases between the two germline ends. The germline V gene has CDR1 SGHTA and CDR2 FQGNSA. This CDR3 has 14 residues. CDR3 region: CASSLLAGRYGYTF. CDR3 coding DNA: TGTGCCAGCAGCTTATTAGCAGGACGCTATGGCTACACCTTC.

The J gene is TRBJ1-1, the V gene TRBV16, with 9 bases fitting TRBD1. Germline loops: CDR1 KGHSY, CDR2 FQNENV. The CDR3 spans 15 residues. Trimming cost V 0 bases and J 7 bases; bases outside gene matches: 6. CDR3 coding DNA: TGTGCCAGCAGCCAATCGGCCCGACAGGGGGGTGAAGCTTTCTTT. This translates into CASSQSARQGGEAFF.

The chain uses TRBV7-2 and TRBJ2-5; TRBD1 matches at 7 bases. The CDR3 runs to 16 residues. The trim removed 3 bases at V and 4 bases at J, leaving 11 bases unmatched. Germline CDR1 and CDR2: SGHTA and FQGNSA. The CDR3: CASSFLGTGVVETQYF. The CDR3, as DNA: TGTGCCAGCAGCTTTCTGGGCACAGGGGTTGTAGAGACCCAGTACTTC.

The V gene is TRBV6-1, the J gene TRBJ2-2; TRBD2 agrees at 10 bases. This CDR3 is 17 amino acids long. Germline CDR1 is MNHNS and CDR2 is SASEGT. The V gene end was trimmed by 6 bases and the J gene end by 0 bases; junction bases not matched to a gene: 7. The CDR3 DNA follows: TGTGCCAGCAGGCAACTAGCGGGAAACGCGAACACCGGGGAGCTGTTTTTT. It yields the protein CASRQLAGNANTGELFF.